This T cell receptor beta chain was obtained from a study of cytomegalovirus exposure and HLA in healthy donors. Study outcomes and limitations: Most likely, a cluster of highly shared sequence variants arose as a sequencing artifact. More clonal expansion characterized HLA-associated TCR beta chains than equally common others in a later analysis. The study listed approximately 170 cytomegalovirus-associated TCR beta chains.

Per the germline V gene, CDR1 is LNHDA and CDR2 is SQIVND (reference sequence). The CDR3 runs to 15 residues. V was clipped by 5 bases and J by 0 bases, with 11 bases between them. These donors counted as nominally healthy when sampled, but unrecorded immune exposures were likely. Worth noting for this clone: Its antigen is unidentified.

The PCR used 60 Vbeta and 13 Jbeta primers. Repertoires were generated with immunoSEQ multiplex PCR, while TCRdb's copy carries only in-frame clones and drops some. The sample holds 150,000 to 180,000 clones; approximately 72% are singletons and the top ten take about 3%. Sequenced: PBMCs. This sequence originates from a man between 18 and 35 years old in good health and CMV-seronegative. The rearrangement uses TRBV19 and TRBJ2-1; tentatively, D is TRBD1 (6 bases). Here the CDR3 reads CASSVRGSSYNEQFF. Written as DNA, the CDR3 is TGTGCCAGTAGTGTTAGGGGGAGCTCCTACAATGAGCAGTTCTTC. The whole variable domain, remainder taken from reference TRBV19 and TRBJ2-1, is DGGITQSPKYLFRKEGQNVTLSCEQNLNHDAMYWYRQDPGQGLRLIYYSQIVNDFQKGDIAEGYSVSREKKESFPLTVTSAQKNPTAFYLCASSVRGSSYNEQFFGPGTRLTVL.